This T cell receptor beta chain originates from a study of CD8 T cells in Susac syndrome. RNA was extracted with the RNeasy kit, and a quantity of roughly 0.45 to 1 ug was reverse transcribed using random hexamers. TCR beta CDR3 was amplified by immunoSEQ multiplex PCR. This amplification extended across 54 Vbeta and 13 Jbeta segments. MiXCR, run by TCRdb on the immunoSEQ multiplex PCR reads, gives a single entry per CDR3 protein. The data show roughly 200,000 distinct CDR3 sequences, over 85% seen once. V lost 1 base, J lost 2 bases, and 10 bases lay in between. Germline V lookup: CDR1 SGDLS, CDR2 YYNGEE. This CDR3 is built from 14 residues.

The TCR comes from a human donor in good health. Input material: CD4+ T cells from PBMCs. The rearrangement uses TRBV9 and TRBJ2-7; no definite D call. The CDR3 DNA is TGTGCCAGCAGCGTACTGGGGTCGGCCTACGAGCAGTACTTC. Translating it yields CASSVLGSAYEQYF.